A single sample is the source of the 30 T cell receptor beta chains below, sequenced in a study of blood T cell repertoires in COVID-19. The repertoire was sequenced with immunoSEQ multiplex PCR; TCRdb's copy has only in-frame clones and lacks some. The data contain about 140,000 clones, 70% to 80% of them singletons. The material sequenced was peripheral blood. The receptor set was obtained from a woman older than 75 with active or convalescent COVID-19.

This clone was seen only once. This chain links TRBV30 with TRBJ2-5; tentative D call: TRBD1 (6 bases). This CDR3 region has 14 residues. V lost 2 bases to trimming and J lost 2 bases, with 12 bases between them. Germline-derived CDR1 and CDR2 are GTSNPN and SVGIG (reference sequence). This CDR3 reads CAWSLMRGQETQYF. CDR3 nucleotide sequence: TGTGCCTGGAGTTTAATGAGGGGGCAAGAGACCCAGTACTTC.

The chain couples TRBV29-1 to TRBJ2-1, with TRBD1 matching over 7 bases. The V gene end was trimmed by 3 bases and the J gene end by 0 bases; junction bases not matched to a gene: 5. Germline lookup yields CDR1 SQVTM and CDR2 ANQGSEA. The CDR3 runs 15 residues. For the CDR3, the DNA is TGCAGCGTTGAGGGGACAGCCCACTCCTACAATGAGCAGTTCTTC. Amino acids: CSVEGTAHSYNEQFF.

The rearrangement joins TRBV24-1 to TRBJ1-2; TRBD1 agrees at 8 bases. The V segment lost 3 bases and the J segment 4 bases; nucleotides outside the gene matches: 3. The CDR3 sequence is 14 residues long. Germline loops: CDR1 KGHDR, CDR2 SFDVKD. In DNA, the CDR3 is TGTGCCACCAGTGATGGACAGGGAAGCTATGGCTACACCTTC. It translates to CATSDGQGSYGYTF.

This clone was counted a single time. V gene TRBV5-1 combines with J gene TRBJ2-6, with D tentatively TRBD1 (5 bases). V lost 0 bases and J 0 bases, leaving 10 bases between the germline ends. CDR3 size: 17 residues. Per germline, CDR1 SGHRS and CDR2 YFSETQ. The CDR3 DNA reads as TGCGCCAGCAGCTTGGTATGGACACCCTCTGGGGCCAACGTCCTGACTTTC. This encodes CASSLVWTPSGANVLTF.

The genes are TRBV12-3 or TRBV12-4 and TRBJ1-4; D is unresolved. V lost 8 bases and J lost 8, with 6 bases in between. The CDR3 is made up of 10 amino acids. This CDR3 is CASAREKLFF. The CDR3 region has the DNA TGTGCCAGCGCACGGGAAAAACTGTTTTTT.

The V gene is TRBV3-1 (or the pseudogene TRBV3-2), the J gene TRBJ1-5; D unresolved. The V end lost 3 bases, the J end lost 0 bases, and 6 bases lay between the germline ends. Germline-derived CDR1 and CDR2 are LGHDT and YNNKEL (reference sequence). This CDR3 region has 14 residues. In DNA, the CDR3 is TGTGCCAGCAGCCAGAGTCATAGCAATCAGCCCCAGCATTTT. Translating it yields CASSQSHSNQPQHF.

This sequence joins TRBV30 and TRBJ2-5; TRBD2 aligns across 7 bases. Germline loops: CDR1 GTSNPN, CDR2 SVGIG (reference sequence). The trim removed 3 bases at V and 5 bases at J, leaving 6 bases unmatched. The CDR3 is 13 amino acids. The CDR3 here is CAWRRGFGETQYF. The CDR3, as DNA: TGTGCCTGGAGGCGGGGGTTTGGGGAGACCCAGTACTTC. Full variable domain (remainder filled in from reference TRBV30 and TRBJ2-5): SQTIHQWPATLVQPVGSPLSLECTVEGTSNPNLYWYRQAAGRGLQLLFYSVGIGQISSEVPQNLSASRPQDRQFILSSKKLLLSDSGFYLCAWRRGFGETQYFGPGTRLLVL.

The CDR3 loop is CASSLVEGNEQFF. The CDR3 DNA reads TGTGCCAGCAGCTTAGTGGAGGGTAATGAGCAGTTCTTC. The genes are TRBV7-9 and TRBJ2-1; weak D call: TRBD2 (6 bases). The V end was cut by 1 base, the J end by 7 bases, with 8 bases between. There are 13 residues in the CDR3. From germline, CDR1 is SEHNR and CDR2 FQNEAQ (reference sequence).

V and J are TRBV4-1 and TRBJ2-3, with 7 bases fitting TRBD1. The CDR3 is 21 residues long. J gave up 0 bases and V 1 base, and 19 bases lay outside the gene matches. The germline V gene encodes CDR1 MGHRA and CDR2 YSYEKL. CDR3 protein: CASSQGADFKGARDSTDTQYF. The CDR3 DNA is TGCGCCAGCAGCCAAGGGGCGGATTTTAAGGGGGCGCGCGATAGCACAGATACGCAGTATTTT.

CDR3 protein: CASSPGSAGQSNYGYTF. Written as DNA, the CDR3 is TGTGCCAGCTCACCCGGGTCTGCAGGACAATCTAACTATGGCTACACCTTC. The chain carries TRBV18 and TRBJ1-2; tentatively, D is TRBD1 (5 bases). The CDR3 has 17 residues. Germline V gene data show CDR1 as KGHSH and CDR2 as LQKENI. Trimming removed 3 bases at V and 0 bases at J, with 17 bases between.

The genes are TRBV12-3 or TRBV12-4 and TRBJ1-5; D not certain. The CDR3 runs to 13 residues. With 2 bases removed from V and 5 bases from J, the gap between germline ends came to 7 bases. CDR3 coding DNA: TGTGCCAGCAGTTTAACCCAGTATCAGCCCCAGCATTTT. This codes for CASSLTQYQPQHF.

The chain links TRBV7-9 to TRBJ2-7, with 10 bases fitting TRBD1. In germline, CDR1 is SEHNR, CDR2 FQNEAQ (reference sequence). The CDR3 is 14 amino acids. V shed 2 bases, J shed 5 bases, and the junction held 3 bases outside the gene matches. The CDR3 DNA is TGTGCCAGCAGCTTAACCGGGACAGGGGACGAGCAGTACTTC. Residues: CASSLTGTGDEQYF.

The genes are TRBV18 and TRBJ1-4; D is ambiguous. Germline lookup yields CDR1 KGHSH and CDR2 LQKENI. V was shortened by 3 bases and J by 4 bases, with 6 bases between the two germline ends. The CDR3 contains 13 residues. As DNA, the CDR3 is TGTGCCAGCTCACCGAACAGTAATGAAAAACTGTTTTTT. This sequence encodes CASSPNSNEKLFF.

The chain joins TRBV18 to TRBJ1-2; 10 bases line up with TRBD1. The length of the CDR3 is 16 residues. Trimming took 2 bases from V and 7 from J; bases not matched to a gene: 10. Germline-derived CDR1 and CDR2 are KGHSH and LQKENI. DNA for the CDR3: TGTGCCAGCTCACCAACCAGACAGGGGGCGCGTGGTGGCTACACCTTC. It is translated as CASSPTRQGARGGYTF. Complete variable domain (other parts from reference TRBV18 and TRBJ1-2): NAGVMQNPRHLVRRRGQEARLRCSPMKGHSHVYWYRQLPEEGLKFMVYLQKENIIDESGMPKERFSAEFPKEGPSILRIQQVVRGDSAAYFCASSPTRQGARGGYTFGSGTRLTVV.

The chain has TRBV7-2 and TRBJ2-5; D uncertain. The CDR3 is 15 amino acids. Trimming removed 1 base at V and 5 bases at J, with 14 bases between. The germline CDR1 and CDR2 sequences are SGHTA and FQGNSA. This chain's CDR3 is CASSLDTSPGETQYF. The CDR3 DNA is TGTGCCAGCAGCTTAGATACCTCCCCCGGGGAGACCCAGTACTTC.

This clone has just one count. The gene calls are TRBV3-1 (or the pseudogene TRBV3-2) and TRBJ2-3; 8 nucleotides match TRBD2. The V and J ends lost 1 base and 4 bases, in that order; junction bases with no gene match: 7. Per the germline V gene, CDR1 is LGHDT and CDR2 is YNNKEL (reference sequence). CDR3 length equals 16 residues. As DNA, the CDR3 is TGTGCCAGCAGCCAAGTTGTTCTGCGGGGGGCAGATACGCAGTATTTT. Encoded protein: CASSQVVLRGADTQYF.

The rearrangement joins TRBV11-2 to TRBJ1-5; 9 bases line up with TRBD1. The trim removed 4 bases at V and 7 bases at J, leaving 2 bases unmatched. Germline V gene sequence: CDR1 SGHAT, CDR2 FQNNGV. CDR3 length: 13 amino acids. In DNA, the CDR3 is TGTGCCAGCAGCTCCGACAGGGGGCAGCCCCAGCATTTT. Its protein is CASSSDRGQPQHF.

The chain has TRBV2 and TRBJ2-3; 15 nucleotides agree with TRBD2. CDR3 length equals 15 residues. Unmatched junction bases numbered 3, after V lost 3 bases and J lost 8 bases. Germline CDR1 SNHLY, CDR2 FYNNEI. Here the CDR3 reads CASSDGLAGGSTQYF. Written as DNA, the CDR3 is TGTGCCAGCAGTGACGGACTAGCGGGGGGGAGTACGCAGTATTTT. Full variable domain (rest looked up from reference TRBV2 and TRBJ2-3): EPEVTQTPSHQVTQMGQEVILRCVPISNHLYFYWYRQILGQKVEFLVSFYNNEISEKSEIFDDQFSVERPDGSNFTLKIRSTKLEDSAMYFCASSDGLAGGSTQYFGPGTRLTVL.

The CDR3 protein is CASSLMAGPFFSGSNEQYF. The DNA of the CDR3 is TGTGCCAGCAGCTTAATGGCCGGCCCTTTTTTTTCAGGGTCCAACGAGCAGTACTTC. J is TRBJ2-7 and V is TRBV7-3, with D maybe TRBD1 (5 bases). CDR3 length: 19 residues. V was cut by 1 base and J by 5 bases, with 27 bases left in between. Germline V gene lookup returns CDR1 SGHTA and CDR2 FQGTGA. Supplemented by reference TRBV7-3 and TRBJ2-7, the full variable domain reads GAGVSQTPSNKVTEKGKYVELRCDPISGHTALYWYRQSLGQGPEFLIYFQGTGAADDSGLPNDRFFAVRPEGSVSTLKIQRTERGDSAVYLCASSLMAGPFFSGSNEQYFGPGTRLTVT.

The chain carries TRBV6-6 and TRBJ1-2; 8 nucleotides line up with TRBD1. After removal of 6 bases from V and 7 bases from J, the junction contained 16 bases not matched to a gene. From germline, CDR1 is MNHNY and CDR2 SVGAGI (reference sequence). This CDR3 comprises 16 residues. The CDR3 coding sequence is TGTGCCAGCAGCGAACGAACGGCAGGGGGCATTGGTGGCTACACCTTC. Protein: CASSERTAGGIGGYTF.

The chain recombines TRBV5-5 with TRBJ2-7; 9 positions match TRBD1. The V gene's germline CDR1 is SGHKS and CDR2 YYEKEE (reference sequence). After removal of 4 bases from V and 3 bases from J, the junction contained 5 bases not matched to a gene. The CDR3 is made up of 14 amino acids. Here the CDR3 reads CASSKGQGVYEQYF. The DNA for the CDR3 is TGTGCCAGCAGCAAGGGACAGGGAGTCTACGAGCAGTACTTC. Full variable domain (remainder filled in from reference TRBV5-5 and TRBJ2-7): DAGVTQSPTHLIKTRGQQVTLRCSPISGHKSVSWYQQVLGQGPQFIFQYYEKEERGRGNFPDRFSARQFPNYSSELNVNALLLGDSALYLCASSKGQGVYEQYFGPGTRLTVT.

This clone appeared many times. V and J are TRBV27 and TRBJ1-2; weak D call: TRBD1 (5 bases). The CDR3 loop spans 12 amino acids. The germline V gene has CDR1 MNHEY and CDR2 SMNVEV (reference sequence). Trimming cost V 8 bases and J 2 bases, with 9 bases left between them. Written as DNA, the CDR3 is TGTGCCAGCTATTACAGGAACTATGGCTACACCTTC. Protein sequence: CASYYRNYGYTF.

The chain uses TRBV20-1 and TRBJ2-3; possibly TRBD2 for D (7 bases). CDR3 length equals 14 residues. V was pared by 3 bases and J by 5 bases, with 15 bases between. Germline V gene lookup returns CDR1 DFQATT and CDR2 SNEGSKA (reference sequence). The CDR3 DNA follows: TGCAGTGCTAGTTTAGGGGGGGCGGGAGATACGCAGTATTTT. Protein: CSASLGGAGDTQYF.

The chain is built from TRBV6-5 and TRBJ2-3; 8 nucleotides align to TRBD1. Looked up from germline, CDR1 is MNHEY and CDR2 is SVGAGI. The CDR3 contains 15 residues. Trimming cost V 4 bases and J 0 bases; bases outside gene matches: 3. The CDR3 here is CASSLGQVSTDTQYF. CDR3 DNA: TGTGCCAGCAGTTTGGGACAGGTTAGCACAGATACGCAGTATTTT.

The chain is built from TRBV7-2 and TRBJ1-2; TRBD1 matches at 8 bases. Trimming at V came to 4 bases and at J to 5 bases, leaving 6 bases not matched to a gene. The germline V gene has CDR1 SGHTA and CDR2 FQGNSA. This CDR3 comprises 14 residues. The CDR3 coding sequence is TGTGCCAGCAGCTCCAGGACAGGGAGTTATGGCTACACCTTC. As protein: CASSSRTGSYGYTF.

The chain has TRBV13 and TRBJ1-3, with no clear D. Looked up from germline, CDR1 is PRHDT and CDR2 is FYEKMQ (reference sequence). V lost 4 bases, J lost 3 bases, and 19 bases lay in between. There are 17 residues in the CDR3. CDR3 loop: CASSSTQPSVGGNTIYF. The CDR3 coding sequence is TGTGCCAGCAGCTCGACTCAACCCTCAGTGGGTGGAAACACCATATATTTT.

This rearrangement joins TRBV5-1 to TRBJ1-1; 8 nucleotides agree with TRBD1. CDR1 and CDR2 (germline): SGHRS, YFSETQ. The V and J ends lost 1 base and 7 bases, in that order; junction bases with no gene match: 6. The CDR3 runs 14 residues. The CDR3 DNA reads TGCGCCAGCAGCTTGATGGACAGGGAAGATGAAGCTTTCTTT. Its protein is CASSLMDREDEAFF.

The sample holds a few counts of this clone. This chain joins TRBV14 and TRBJ1-4; D is possibly TRBD1 (6 bases). The CDR3 is made up of 15 amino acids. Per the germline V gene, CDR1 is SGHDN and CDR2 is FVKESK. Trimming pared 0 bases from V and 8 bases from J, leaving 13 bases between. The CDR3 protein is CASSQDMGAGEKLFF. CDR3 bases: TGTGCCAGCAGCCAAGATATGGGGGCAGGAGAAAAACTGTTTTTT.

The chain's CDR3 is CASSLRRDSGNTIYF. The DNA for the CDR3 is TGTGCCAGCAGCCTCCGACGGGACTCTGGAAACACCATATATTTT. This chain uses TRBV14 with TRBJ1-3; D remains unclear. Germline loops: CDR1 SGHDN, CDR2 FVKESK. The CDR3 has 15 amino acids. The V end was cut by 4 bases, the J end by 0 bases, with 10 bases between.

This chain connects TRBV12-3 or TRBV12-4 to TRBJ2-7; TRBD1 matches at 7 bases. The CDR3 runs to 13 residues. With 6 bases clipped from V and 0 bases from J, the junction kept 2 bases outside the gene matches. The CDR3 coding sequence is TGTGCCAGCAGGGGGGACAGCTCCTACGAGCAGTACTTC. This codes for CASRGDSSYEQYF.